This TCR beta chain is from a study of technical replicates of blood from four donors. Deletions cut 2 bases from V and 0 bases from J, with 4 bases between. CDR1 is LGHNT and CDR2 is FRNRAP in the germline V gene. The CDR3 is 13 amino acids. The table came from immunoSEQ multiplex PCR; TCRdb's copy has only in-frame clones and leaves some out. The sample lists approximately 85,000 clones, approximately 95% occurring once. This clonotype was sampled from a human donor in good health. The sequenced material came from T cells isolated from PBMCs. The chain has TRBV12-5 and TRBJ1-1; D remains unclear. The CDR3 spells CASGLFMNTEAFF. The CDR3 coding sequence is TGTGCTAGTGGTTTGTTTATGAACACTGAAGCTTTCTTT.